The clone carrying this T cell receptor beta chain was counted only a few times. What it recognizes is unknown. This record belongs to a study of type 1 regulatory T cells. About the study: This in vitro CD4 product, T-allo10, is enriched for Tr1 cells and alloantigen-specific. Study-wide results and caveats: Tr1 cells had a more restricted TCR repertoire than non-Tr1 cells.

Using its own MiXCR run on the reads, TCRdb lists one record per CDR3 protein. The repertoire holds some 71,000 distinct CDR3 sequences, with around 20% as singletons. The CDR3 has 14 amino acids. The ends lost 5 bases at V and 3 bases at J; junction bases unmatched: 3. Germline V lookup: CDR1 MGHRA, CDR2 YSYEKL. Input material: cultured type 1 regulatory T (Tr1) cells, either the whole culture or a sorted fraction (not recorded which). V gene TRBV4-1 combines with J gene TRBJ2-1, with TRBD2 matching over 8 bases. This clonotype was obtained from a human donor in good health. CDR3 coding DNA: TGCGCCAGCAGCTTTAGCGGGAACTACAATGAGCAGTTCTTC. Translation: CASSFSGNYNEQFF.